Given below is one T cell receptor beta chain in context. This receptor's antigen is unknown. No clone much larger than this one lies a single base away; base qualities are absent. These data come from a study of CD8+ T cells in alopecia areata listed by TCRdb under 2018. Broadly, across the study: Treated patients were enrolled in an open-label pilot trial of oral tofacitinib, 5 to 10 mg twice daily, for moderate-to-severe alopecia areata. Tofacitinib was administered for 6 to 18 months, and 6 months of follow-up off drug were then conducted to assess delayed response and recurrence. High-throughput TCRbeta sequencing was used to examine T cell clonal expansion in alopecia areata in both the C3H/HeJ mouse model and human patients. Clonality in the scalp was compared among normal scalp (n=4), patchy alopecia areata scalp (n=8), and alopecia totalis/universalis scalp (n=8). The SALT score, which quantifies the percentage of affected scalp surface area, was used to measure disease severity in treated patients. On the human side, TCRbeta sequencing was run on scalp tissue and on sorted CD4+ and CD8+ peripheral blood T cells from healthy controls and from alopecia areata patients with either patchy or totalis/universalis disease. The RNA source kit depended on sample type: the PAXgene miRNA kit for fixed scalp, the miRNeasy kit for PBMCs, and the RNeasy kit for mouse skin. Patients on tofacitinib were biopsied at baseline and after 4 and 24 weeks of treatment, and several of the patients also had a later scalp biopsy. immunoSEQ multiplex PCR using 35 Vbeta forward primers and 13 Jbeta reverse primers was used to amplify TCRbeta CDR3 regions. Paper-wide results and their limitations: Many expanded lesional clones persisted in scalp and blood during tofacitinib treatment, which may partly explain relapse after stopping treatment. Because the treated cohort was small and had only one nonresponder, larger studies are needed to examine links between baseline CD8+ expansion and response. Lesional scalp, especially in alopecia totalis/universalis, showed higher clonality and more expanded CD8+ clones than normal scalp, suggesting antigenic drive. Unlike mouse skin, which is dominated by gammadelta T cells, normal human skin has resident alphabeta T cells that are also sequenced, and this complicates analysis of the scalp TCR repertoire. Tofacitinib significantly decreased scalp clonality and the number of expanded CD8+ clones among the top 100 scalp clones. Shared TCR sequences between patients were less evident than in mice, which may be partly attributable to HLA diversity in the patient population.

The CDR3 has 13 amino acids, counting the end cysteine and phenylalanine. The entry retains the CDR3 DNA only, 39 bases that are in frame from base 1. The germline V gene specifies SGHVS as CDR1 and FNYEAQ as CDR2. The trim is 5 bases for V and 2 bases for J, with a gap of 6 bases between the germline ends. Libraries were prepared through the immunoSEQ multiplex PCR assay. RNA was extracted from all samples and reverse transcribed into cDNA, which served as template for TCR sequencing. SuperScript III was used for first-strand cDNA synthesis, primed with a 2:1 mix of oligo-dT and random hexamers. A synthetic immune receptor repertoire was used to measure amplification bias, and any remaining bias was corrected computationally. Turning to the authors' computational methods: Raw reads were preprocessed for error removal, and CDR3 was defined according to IMGT conventions as running from the conserved cysteine to phenylalanine. To get clonality, Shannon entropy was normalized by log2 of the number of productive unique TCRs and the result was subtracted from 1. Whether scalp clones were CD4 or CD8 was inferred by matching scalp TCRbeta sequences against CD4 and CD8 repertoires sorted from blood. Drawn from immuneACCESS, this table holds only the in-frame rearrangements with V and J called that TCRdb kept. Clones are partly lost; checked studies trace under half to an unresolved V gene and leave the rest unexplained. Clone size and the V and J calls come from that table; the DNA yielded D and trimming. The sample table lists 170,000 or so clones, under 60% of them with a count of one. The biggest ten clones account for about 12% of the sample.

The time point label, as the study defines it: 20 to 30 weeks on oral tofacitinib. The sample's treatment or condition label, in plain terms: oral pan-JAK inhibitor, 5-10 mg twice daily. Lesional scalp punch biopsies and peripheral blood were collected from alopecia areata patients. PBMCs were isolated by density centrifugation and stained for CD3, CD4 and CD8, and CD4+ and CD8+ T cells were sorted on a FACSAria. The rearranged segments are TRBV7-6 and TRBJ2-2; there is no confident call for the D gene. This clonotype was sampled from a human donor with alopecia areata. The sample here was CD8+ T cells sorted from blood, taken at week 24, from a patient treated with tofacitinib. The DNA is TGTGCCAGCAGCAAAACCAACACCGGGGAGCTGTTTTTT. It specifies CASSKTNTGELFF.